The T cell receptor (beta chain) under discussion was sequenced for a study of T-cell reconstitution after alpha-beta-depleted transplantation in children. Unique molecular identifiers were used to barcode this TCRbeta library. Via MiXCR, TCRdb re-called the PCR reads, giving one row per CDR3 protein. The sample records about 640,000 distinct CDR3 sequences, 10% to 15% being singletons. This CDR3 spans 14 amino acids. The J segment lost 6 bases and the V segment lost 2 bases, leaving 8 bases of the junction unmatched. The germline gives CDR1 SGHRS, CDR2 YFSETQ. This clonotype was seen a handful of times.

The sample consisted of PBMCs, mostly from graft donor cells, taken 360 days after TCRalphabeta/CD19-depleted stem cell transplant. This TCR was recovered from a male patient younger than 18 who had a stem cell transplant for acute myeloid leukemia, so the T cells may come from the graft donor. The V and J genes are TRBV5-1 and TRBJ2-7, with 7 bases fitting TRBD2. This CDR3 is CASSFRGVAGEQYF. CDR3 nucleotide sequence: TGCGCCAGCAGCTTCCGGGGGGTAGCGGGCGAGCAGTACTTC.